Following are 22 T cell receptor beta chains from one sample sequenced in a study of OX40 agonist ivuxolimab in advanced cancers. This table comes from immunoSEQ multiplex PCR, and its TCRdb copy is limited to in-frame clones, with some not included. Altogether around 64,000 clones are present, about nine tenths being singletons, with the ten largest covering just over 14%. Sequencing was performed on CD4+ or CD8+ T cells sorted from blood, taken in a trial of the OX40 agonist ivuxolimab. Receptors originate from an adult with an advanced solid tumor such as melanoma, head and neck, liver or kidney cancer.

The rearrangement uses TRBV11-2 and TRBJ1-1; D is possibly TRBD1 (6 bases). V was cut by 3 bases and J by 0 bases, with 14 bases left in between. Germline loops: CDR1 SGHAT, CDR2 FQNNGV. The CDR3 spans 16 residues. The CDR3 region has the DNA TGTGCCAGCAGCTTGGCGGGGGCTGACTTGAACACTGAAGCTTTCTTT. It specifies CASSLAGADLNTEAFF.

The chain has TRBV7-8 and TRBJ1-1, with D unclear. The germline V and J ends were trimmed by 2 bases and 1 base, with 8 bases remaining between them. This CDR3 contains 14 residues. Per germline, CDR1 SGHVS and CDR2 FQNEAQ. DNA of the CDR3: TGTGCCAGCAGCTTAACGACAAGGAACACTGAAGCTTTCTTT. Encoded protein: CASSLTTRNTEAFF. The entire variable domain, with the rest obtained from reference TRBV7-8 and TRBJ1-1, is as follows: GAGVSQSPRYKVAKRGQDVALRCDPISGHVSLFWYQQALGQGPEFLTYFQNEAQLDKSGLPSDRFFAERPEGSVSTLKIQRTQQEDSAVYLCASSLTTRNTEAFFGQGTRLTVV.

V is TRBV7-3 and J is TRBJ2-1; TRBD1 or TRBD2 may be the D gene (6 bases each). Germline lookup yields CDR1 SGHTA and CDR2 FQGTGA. Trimming removed 2 bases at V and 6 bases at J, with 23 bases between. The CDR3 contains 18 residues. The CDR3 nucleotides read TGTGCCAGCAGCTTAGGTTCTGGGGGGCTTCGGGCCGGCAATGAGCAGTTCTTC. Its translation: CASSLGSGGLRAGNEQFF. Based on the CDR3 plus reference TRBV7-3 and TRBJ2-1, the full variable domain is GAGVSQTPSNKVTEKGKYVELRCDPISGHTALYWYRQSLGQGPEFLIYFQGTGAADDSGLPNDRFFAVRPEGSVSTLKIQRTERGDSAVYLCASSLGSGGLRAGNEQFFGPGTRLTVL.

This chain joins TRBV11-1 and TRBJ1-4, with D maybe TRBD1 (5 bases). The CDR3 spans 15 residues. Trimming stripped 5 bases from V and 1 base from J, with 11 bases between. Germline CDR1 reads SGHAT; CDR2 reads FQDESV (reference sequence). CDR3 loop: CASSRRGGTNEKLFF. Here the CDR3 DNA reads TGTGCCAGCAGCCGCCGGGGGGGAACTAATGAAAAACTGTTTTTT.

J is TRBJ2-1 and V is TRBV6-6, with TRBD2 as a possible D gene (5 bases). The V and J ends lost 3 bases and 9 bases respectively, with 21 bases between them. The length of the CDR3 is 16 residues. Germline V lookup: CDR1 MNHNY, CDR2 SVGAGI (reference sequence). The CDR3 reads CASSYLDYAAFIEQFF. CDR3 in DNA: TGTGCCAGCAGTTATCTTGACTATGCCGCTTTCATTGAGCAGTTCTTC.

J is TRBJ2-5 and V is TRBV28, with D uncertain. The V end lost 6 bases, the J end lost 5 bases, and 19 bases lay between the germline ends. This CDR3 is 15 amino acids long. Germline V gives CDR1 MDHEN, CDR2 SYDVKM. The CDR3 loop reads CASRLLVSGGETQYF. In nucleotides, the CDR3 is TGTGCCAGCAGGCTCCTAGTCTCGGGTGGGGAGACCCAGTACTTC.

Details on this clone: The sample carries other DNA sequences with the same CDR3. The chain links TRBV4-1 to TRBJ2-7; D not certain. Trimming stripped 0 bases from V and 1 base from J, with 4 bases between. Germline CDR1 is MGHRA and CDR2 is YSYEKL. The CDR3 covers 13 residues. CDR3 in DNA: TGCGCCAGCAGCCAAGACGGATCCTACGAGCAGTACTTC. The encoded protein is CASSQDGSYEQYF.

The V gene is TRBV13, the J gene TRBJ2-4, with a weak D call TRBD1 (5 bases). CDR3 length: 14 amino acids. Germline-derived CDR1 and CDR2 are PRHDT and FYEKMQ (reference sequence). V was shortened by 5 bases and J by 3 bases, with 11 bases between the two germline ends. The chain's CDR3 is CASSPRQNKNIQYF. The DNA of the CDR3 is TGTGCCAGCAGCCCCCGACAGAACAAAAACATTCAGTACTTC.

This clone was counted only a few times. Different DNA sequences within this sample yield the same CDR3. The chain has TRBV5-1 and TRBJ2-1; D not resolved. Trimming left V 1 base short and J 0 bases short, with 5 bases between. This CDR3 comprises 14 residues. Looked up from germline, CDR1 is SGHRS and CDR2 is YFSETQ. In DNA form, the CDR3 reads TGCGCCAGCAGCTTGACGAGCTCCTACAATGAGCAGTTCTTC. Amino acid sequence: CASSLTSSYNEQFF.

This chain links TRBV6-5 with TRBJ2-5; the D gene is possibly TRBD1 (5 bases). The CDR3 has 13 amino acids. V lost 4 bases, J lost 2 bases, and 8 bases lay in between. Looked up from germline, CDR1 is MNHEY and CDR2 is SVGAGI. CDR3 sequence: CASSWGGQETQYF. The DNA of the CDR3 is TGTGCCAGCAGTTGGGGCGGACAAGAGACCCAGTACTTC.

The chain carries TRBV2 and TRBJ2-3, with a tentative D call TRBD2 (5 bases). CDR3 length: 10 amino acids. Germline lookup yields CDR1 SNHLY and CDR2 FYNNEI. V was cut by 11 bases and J by 6 bases, with 9 bases left in between. Here the CDR3 reads CAGSGDTQYF. The CDR3 nucleotides are TGTGCCGGTTCGGGGGATACGCAGTATTTT.

This chain links TRBV6-6 with TRBJ2-3; D possibly uses TRBD1 or TRBD2 (5 bases each). The germline V and J ends were trimmed by 4 bases and 5 bases, with 7 bases remaining between them. The CDR3 is 12 residues long. CDR1 is MNHNY, CDR2 SVGAGI, per germline (reference sequence). The chain's CDR3 is CASSLRGDTQYF. The CDR3 DNA sequence: TGTGCCAGCAGTTTGAGGGGAGATACGCAGTATTTT.

This clone was seen only a few times. This chain uses TRBV9 with TRBJ1-1, with D possibly being TRBD1 (6 bases). CDR1 and CDR2 from the germline V gene are SGDLS and YYNGEE. Trimming cost V 1 base and J 1 base, with 8 bases left between them. This CDR3 has 14 residues. Here the CDR3 reads CASSVQTGNTEAFF. CDR3 in DNA: TGTGCCAGCAGCGTACAGACAGGGAACACTGAAGCTTTCTTT.

The chain combines TRBV27 with TRBJ2-7; 7 bases match TRBD1. Germline V CDR1 and CDR2: MNHEY, SMNVEV (reference sequence). The CDR3 length is 13 residues. V was pared by 6 bases and J by 5 bases, with 7 bases of the junction left unmatched. The CDR3 region is CASRFDRDDEQYF. The CDR3 DNA follows: TGTGCCAGCAGATTCGACAGGGATGACGAGCAGTACTTC.

The V and J genes are TRBV28 and TRBJ2-1, with D possibly matching TRBD2 (7 bases). The CDR3 is 14 residues long. Germline CDR1 is MDHEN and CDR2 is SYDVKM. V was shortened by 10 bases and J by 6 bases, with 19 bases between the two germline ends. The CDR3 sequence: CATREGGGGNEQFF. The DNA for the CDR3 is TGTGCCACCAGAGAGGGGGGCGGGGGCAATGAGCAGTTCTTC. Together with reference TRBV28 and TRBJ2-1, the CDR3 gives the full variable domain: DVKVTQSSRYLVKRTGEKVFLECVQDMDHENMFWYRQDPGLGLRLIYFSYDVKMKEKGDIPEGYSVSREKKERFSLILESASTNQTSMYLCATREGGGGNEQFFGPGTRLTVL.

The CDR3 DNA follows: TGTGCCAGCAGCTCAAGACTAGCGGGAGGCAACAATGAGCAGTTCTTC. Its protein product is CASSSRLAGGNNEQFF. The rearrangement uses TRBV7-6 and TRBJ2-1; TRBD2 matches at 13 bases. Germline values: CDR1 SGHVS, CDR2 FNYEAQ. With V trimmed by 4 bases and J by 5 bases, 5 bases remained unmatched. The CDR3 has 16 amino acids.

The rearrangement links TRBV9 to TRBJ2-1; D uncertain. Trimming shortened V by 1 base and J by 4 bases, and 9 bases separated the two germline ends. This CDR3 has 14 residues. Per germline, CDR1 SGDLS and CDR2 YYNGEE. CDR3 residues: CASSVLDGYNEQFF. Written as DNA, the CDR3 is TGTGCCAGCAGCGTATTAGACGGATACAATGAGCAGTTCTTC.

The rearrangement joins TRBV4-1 to TRBJ2-7, with D tentatively TRBD2 (6 bases). The V end was cut by 1 base, the J end by 4 bases, with 14 bases between. From germline, CDR1 is MGHRA and CDR2 YSYEKL. The CDR3 extends over 15 amino acids. The CDR3 region is CASSQGQAGGYEQYF. CDR3 nucleotides: TGCGCCAGCAGCCAAGGTCAAGCGGGTGGGTACGAGCAGTACTTC.

This rearrangement joins TRBV25-1 to TRBJ2-7; D is perhaps TRBD1 or TRBD2 (5 bases each). Trimming removed 6 bases at V and 3 bases at J, with 15 bases between. Looked up from germline, CDR1 is MGHDK and CDR2 is SYGVNS. CDR3 size: 14 residues. CDR3: CASSETGAGYEQYF. DNA for the CDR3: TGTGCCAGCAGCGAAACCGGGGCCGGCTACGAGCAGTACTTC.

This clone was detected once. V usage is TRBV29-1 and J usage is TRBJ2-3; D may be TRBD2 (5 bases). The CDR3 covers 13 residues. The V gene's germline CDR1 is SQVTM and CDR2 ANQGSEA. The ends were cut back, 1 base at V and 2 bases at J, with 7 bases in the middle. CDR3 sequence (DNA): TGCAGCGTTGAAGGAGGGAACACAGATACGCAGTATTTT. Translated: CSVEGGNTDTQYF.

The CDR3 is CASTPGPSGIYNEQFF. The CDR3 bases are TGTGCCAGCACCCCAGGCCCTAGCGGGATTTACAATGAGCAGTTCTTC. The V gene is TRBV7-2, the J gene TRBJ2-1, with TRBD2 matching 9 bases. Losses at the gene ends were 7 bases for V and 4 bases for J; bases not matched to a gene: 11. Germline CDR1 is SGHTA and CDR2 is FQGNSA. This CDR3 contains 16 residues.

The chain links TRBV7-8 to TRBJ1-5, with 7 bases aligning to TRBD1. The CDR3 is 15 amino acids. Trimming removed 5 bases from V and 5 bases from J; junction bases left unmatched: 9. Germline V gene sequence: CDR1 SGHVS, CDR2 FQNEAQ. CDR3 bases: TGTGCCAGCAGCACAAGGGACAGCTTCGATCAGCCCCAGCATTTT. Translated, it gives CASSTRDSFDQPQHF.